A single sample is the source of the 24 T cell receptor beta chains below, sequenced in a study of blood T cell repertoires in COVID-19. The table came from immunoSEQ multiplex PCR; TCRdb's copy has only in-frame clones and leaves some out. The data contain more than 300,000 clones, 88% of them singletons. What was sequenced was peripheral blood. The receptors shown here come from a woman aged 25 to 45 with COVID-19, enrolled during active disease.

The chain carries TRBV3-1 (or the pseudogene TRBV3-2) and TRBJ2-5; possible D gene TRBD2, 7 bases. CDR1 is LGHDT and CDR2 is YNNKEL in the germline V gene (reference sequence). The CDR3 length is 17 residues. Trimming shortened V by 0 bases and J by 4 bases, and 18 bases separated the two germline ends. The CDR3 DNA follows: TGTGCCAGCAGCCAAGATGCGTCGGGGGGCCTACGAGAGACCCAGTACTTC. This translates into CASSQDASGGLRETQYF.

The CDR3 is CASSQERLAGRNTDTQYF. The CDR3 DNA is TGTGCCAGCAGCCAAGAGCGGCTAGCGGGGAGGAATACAGATACGCAGTATTTT. This sequence joins TRBV3-1 (or the pseudogene TRBV3-2) and TRBJ2-3; 9 bases agree with TRBD2. V was pared by 0 bases and J by 3 bases, with 10 bases of the junction left unmatched. Germline CDR1 is LGHDT and CDR2 is YNNKEL (reference sequence). This CDR3 is built from 18 residues.

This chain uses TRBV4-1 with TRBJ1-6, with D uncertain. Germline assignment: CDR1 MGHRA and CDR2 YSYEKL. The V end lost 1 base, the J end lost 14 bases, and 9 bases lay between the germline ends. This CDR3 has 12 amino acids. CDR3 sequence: CASSQAGGSLHF. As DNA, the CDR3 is TGCGCCAGCAGCCAAGCCGGTGGTTCCCTCCACTTT.

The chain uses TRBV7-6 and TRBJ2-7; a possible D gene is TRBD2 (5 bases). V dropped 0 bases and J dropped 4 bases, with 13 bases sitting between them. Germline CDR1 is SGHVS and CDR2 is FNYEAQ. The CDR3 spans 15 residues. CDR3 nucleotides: TGTGCCAGCAGCTTAGCGCCCGGGGTCATGTACGAGCAGTACTTC. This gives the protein CASSLAPGVMYEQYF.

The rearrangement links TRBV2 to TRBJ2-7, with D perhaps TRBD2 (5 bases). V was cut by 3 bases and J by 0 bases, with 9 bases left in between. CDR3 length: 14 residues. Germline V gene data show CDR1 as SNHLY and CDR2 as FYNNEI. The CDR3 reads CASSDGSSSYEQYF. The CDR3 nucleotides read TGTGCCAGCAGTGATGGGAGTAGCTCCTACGAGCAGTACTTC. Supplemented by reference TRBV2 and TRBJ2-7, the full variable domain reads EPEVTQTPSHQVTQMGQEVILRCVPISNHLYFYWYRQILGQKVEFLVSFYNNEISEKSEIFDDQFSVERPDGSNFTLKIRSTKLEDSAMYFCASSDGSSSYEQYFGPGTRLTVT.

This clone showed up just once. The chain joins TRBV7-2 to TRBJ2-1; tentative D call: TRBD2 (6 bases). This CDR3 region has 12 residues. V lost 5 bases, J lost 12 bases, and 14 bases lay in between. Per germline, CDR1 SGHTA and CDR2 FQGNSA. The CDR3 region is CASSLPGRGQFF. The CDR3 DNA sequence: TGTGCCAGCAGCCTCCCCGGGCGGGGGCAGTTCTTC.

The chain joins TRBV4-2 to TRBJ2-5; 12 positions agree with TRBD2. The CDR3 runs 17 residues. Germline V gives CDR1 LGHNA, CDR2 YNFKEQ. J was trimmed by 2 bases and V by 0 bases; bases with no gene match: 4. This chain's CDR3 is CASSQDPLAGGQETQYF. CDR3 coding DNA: TGTGCCAGCAGCCAAGATCCGCTAGCGGGGGGGCAAGAGACCCAGTACTTC.

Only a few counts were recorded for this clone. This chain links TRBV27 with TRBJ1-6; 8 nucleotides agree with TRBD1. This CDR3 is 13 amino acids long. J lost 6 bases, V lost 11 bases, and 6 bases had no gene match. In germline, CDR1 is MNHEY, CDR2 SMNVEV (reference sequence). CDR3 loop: CASGQGSNSPLHF. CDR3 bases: TGTGCCTCTGGACAGGGAAGTAATTCACCCCTCCACTTT.

Written as DNA, the CDR3 is TGTGCCAGCATGGACAGTTACTATGGCTACACCTTC. Protein product: CASMDSYYGYTF. The rearrangement links TRBV6-5 to TRBJ1-2, with D perhaps matching TRBD1 (6 bases). CDR1 and CDR2 (germline): MNHEY, SVGAGI. The CDR3 consists of 12 residues. Trimming pared 7 bases from V and 3 bases from J, leaving 9 bases between.

This CDR3 is CASSFPAENYGYTF. CDR3 DNA sequence: TGCGCCAGCAGCTTTCCGGCGGAAAACTATGGCTACACCTTC. The chain couples TRBV5-1 to TRBJ1-2; no reliable D call. V lost 2 bases to trimming and J lost 2 bases, with 10 bases between them. This CDR3 has 14 residues. CDR1 and CDR2 from the germline V gene are SGHRS and YFSETQ.

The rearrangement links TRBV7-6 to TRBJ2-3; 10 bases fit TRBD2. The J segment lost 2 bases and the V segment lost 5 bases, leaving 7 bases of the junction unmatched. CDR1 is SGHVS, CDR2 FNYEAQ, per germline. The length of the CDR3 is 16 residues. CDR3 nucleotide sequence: TGTGCCAGCAGCCCAACGACTAGCGGGTCCACAGATACGCAGTATTTT. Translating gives CASSPTTSGSTDTQYF.

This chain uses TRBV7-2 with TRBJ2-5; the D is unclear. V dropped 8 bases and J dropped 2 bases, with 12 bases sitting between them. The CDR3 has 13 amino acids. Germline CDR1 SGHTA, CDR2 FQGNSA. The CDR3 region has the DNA TGTGCCAGCGGGCGTGAACGACAAGAGACCCAGTACTTC. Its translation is CASGRERQETQYF.

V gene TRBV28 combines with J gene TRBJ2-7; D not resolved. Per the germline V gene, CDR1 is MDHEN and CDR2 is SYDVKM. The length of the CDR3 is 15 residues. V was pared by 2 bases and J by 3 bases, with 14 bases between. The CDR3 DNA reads TGTGCCAGCAGTTTAGCCCCCCTCCCAGACTACGAGCAGTACGTC. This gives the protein CASSLAPLPDYEQYV.

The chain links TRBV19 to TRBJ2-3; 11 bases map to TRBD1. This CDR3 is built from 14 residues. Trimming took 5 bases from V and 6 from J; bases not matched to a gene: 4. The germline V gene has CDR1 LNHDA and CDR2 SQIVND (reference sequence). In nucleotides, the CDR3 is TGTGCCAGTAGTCTGGACAGGGGGCGGGATACGCAGTATTTT. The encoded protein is CASSLDRGRDTQYF.

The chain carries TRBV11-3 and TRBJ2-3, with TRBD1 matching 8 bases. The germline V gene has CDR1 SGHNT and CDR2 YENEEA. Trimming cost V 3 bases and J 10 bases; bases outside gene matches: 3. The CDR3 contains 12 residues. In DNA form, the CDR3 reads TGTGCCAGCAGCTTTGGACAGGGCCCGCAGTATTTT. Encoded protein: CASSFGQGPQYF. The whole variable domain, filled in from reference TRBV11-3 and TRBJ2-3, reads EAGVVQSPRYKIIEKKQPVAFWCNPISGHNTLYWYLQNLGQGPELLIRYENEEAVDDSQLPKDRFSAERLKGVDSTLKIQPAELGDSAVYLCASSFGQGPQYFGPGTRLTVL.

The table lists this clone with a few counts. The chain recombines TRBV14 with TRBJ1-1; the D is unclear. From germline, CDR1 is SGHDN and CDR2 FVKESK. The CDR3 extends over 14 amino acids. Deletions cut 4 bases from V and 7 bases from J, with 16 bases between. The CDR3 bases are TGTGCCAGCAGCCCTCGAGGGTTGAGGGATGAAGCTTTCTTT. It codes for CASSPRGLRDEAFF.

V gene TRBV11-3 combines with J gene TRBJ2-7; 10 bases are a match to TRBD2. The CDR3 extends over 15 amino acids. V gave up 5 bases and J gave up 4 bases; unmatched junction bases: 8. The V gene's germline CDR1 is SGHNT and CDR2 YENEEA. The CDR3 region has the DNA TGTGCCAGCAGCCACGTTAGCGGGGGGAAGTACGAGCAGTACTTC. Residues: CASSHVSGGKYEQYF.

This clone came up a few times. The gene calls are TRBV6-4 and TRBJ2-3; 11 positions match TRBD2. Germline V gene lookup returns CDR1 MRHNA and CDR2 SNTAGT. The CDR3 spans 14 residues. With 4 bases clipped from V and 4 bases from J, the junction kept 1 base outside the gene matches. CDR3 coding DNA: TGTGCCAGCAGTGTAGCGGGGGGGCCAGATACGCAGTATTTT. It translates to CASSVAGGPDTQYF.

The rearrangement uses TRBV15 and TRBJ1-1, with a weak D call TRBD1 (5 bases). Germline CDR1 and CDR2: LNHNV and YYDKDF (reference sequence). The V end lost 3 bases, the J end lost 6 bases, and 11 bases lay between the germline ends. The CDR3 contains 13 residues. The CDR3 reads CATSRDQTAEAFF. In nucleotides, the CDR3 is TGTGCCACCAGCAGGGATCAGACAGCTGAAGCTTTCTTT. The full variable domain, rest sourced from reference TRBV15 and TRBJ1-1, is DAMVIQNPRYQVTQFGKPVTLSCSQTLNHNVMYWYQQKSSQAPKLLFHYYDKDFNNEADTPDNFQSRRPNTSFCFLDIRSPGLGDTAMYLCATSRDQTAEAFFGQGTRLTVV.

In DNA, the CDR3 is TGTGCCAGCAGCCAAGAGGGGCAGTCCTATGGCTACACCTTC. This encodes CASSQEGQSYGYTF. The chain carries TRBV4-2 and TRBJ1-2; TRBD1 might be the D (5 bases). V lost 0 bases, J lost 4 bases, and 9 bases lay in between. This CDR3 comprises 14 residues. The germline V gene encodes CDR1 LGHNA and CDR2 YNFKEQ.

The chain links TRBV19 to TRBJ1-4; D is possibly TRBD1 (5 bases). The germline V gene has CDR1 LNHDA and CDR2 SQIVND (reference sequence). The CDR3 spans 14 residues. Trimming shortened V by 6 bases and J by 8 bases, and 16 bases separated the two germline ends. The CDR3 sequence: CASRPNGGGEKLFF. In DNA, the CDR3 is TGTGCCAGTAGGCCCAATGGGGGAGGCGAAAAACTGTTTTTT.

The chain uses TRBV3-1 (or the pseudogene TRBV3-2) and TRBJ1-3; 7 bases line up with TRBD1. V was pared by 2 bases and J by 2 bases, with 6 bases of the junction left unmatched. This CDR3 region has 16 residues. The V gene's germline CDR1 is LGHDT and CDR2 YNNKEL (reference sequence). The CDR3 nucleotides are TGTGCCAGCAGCCAAACACAGGGGTCAGCTGGAAACACCATATATTTT. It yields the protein CASSQTQGSAGNTIYF.

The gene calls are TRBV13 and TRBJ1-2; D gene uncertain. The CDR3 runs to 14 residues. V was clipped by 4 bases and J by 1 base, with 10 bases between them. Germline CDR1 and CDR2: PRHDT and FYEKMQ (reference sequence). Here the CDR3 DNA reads TGTGCCAGCAGCTCAGACTTCATTAACTATGGCTACACCTTC. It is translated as CASSSDFINYGYTF.

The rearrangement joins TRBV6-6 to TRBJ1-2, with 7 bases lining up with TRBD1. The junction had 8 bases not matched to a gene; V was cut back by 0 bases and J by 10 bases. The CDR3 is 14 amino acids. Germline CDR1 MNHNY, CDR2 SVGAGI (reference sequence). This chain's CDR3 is CASSYSVTGPDYTF. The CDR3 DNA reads TGTGCCAGCAGTTACTCTGTGACAGGGCCAGACTACACCTTC.